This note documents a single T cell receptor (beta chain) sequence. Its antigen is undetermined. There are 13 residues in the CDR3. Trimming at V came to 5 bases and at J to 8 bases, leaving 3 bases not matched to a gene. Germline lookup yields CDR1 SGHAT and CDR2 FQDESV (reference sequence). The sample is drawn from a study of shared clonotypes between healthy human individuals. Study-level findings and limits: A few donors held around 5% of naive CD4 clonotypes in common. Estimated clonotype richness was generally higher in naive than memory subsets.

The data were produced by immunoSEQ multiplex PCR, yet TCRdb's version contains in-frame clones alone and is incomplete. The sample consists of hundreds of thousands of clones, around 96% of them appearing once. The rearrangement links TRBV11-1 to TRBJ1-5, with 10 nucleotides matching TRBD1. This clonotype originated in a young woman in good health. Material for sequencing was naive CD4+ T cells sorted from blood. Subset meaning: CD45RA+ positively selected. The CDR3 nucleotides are TGTGCCAGCAGCCCGACAGGGGGCGAGCCCCAGCATTTT. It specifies CASSPTGGEPQHF.